This entry concerns a single TCR beta chain. Its cognate antigen is unknown. Germline values: CDR1 SGHTA, CDR2 FQGNSA. V was cut by 6 bases and J by 4 bases, with 15 bases left in between. The CDR3 spans 14 residues. These data belong to a study of shared clonotypes between healthy human individuals. General observations from the study: Clonotype sharing levels among donors were expected to vary with sequencing depth.

Over several immunoSEQ plates, each subset's genomic DNA was distributed in even portions. Measured with immunoSEQ multiplex PCR; TCRdb has only the in-frame clones, and not every one. Here the sample spans a few million clones, around 92% being singletons. CD4+ cells yielded CD45RA+ naive and CD45RA-negative memory subsets. V usage is TRBV7-2 and J usage is TRBJ1-2; perhaps TRBD1 as D (5 bases). Material: naive CD4+ T cells from PBMCs. The subset is: CD45RA+ positively selected. The TCR was taken from a man aged 18 to 30 in good health. Some clones in this sample may be carry-over from other donors' samples. CDR3 in amino acids: CASRGPEGAYGYTF. Here the CDR3 DNA reads TGTGCCAGCAGGGGCCCGGAAGGGGCCTATGGCTACACCTTC. The complete variable domain, with remaining parts taken from reference TRBV7-2 and TRBJ1-2, reads GAGVSQSPSNKVTEKGKDVELRCDPISGHTALYWYRQSLGQGLEFLIYFQGNSAPDKSGLPSDRFSAERTGGSVSTLTIQRTQQEDSAVYLCASRGPEGAYGYTFGSGTRLTVV.